This T cell receptor beta chain came from a study of blood T cell repertoires in COVID-19. Authors' methods: Reference gene primer amplification yielded estimated nucleated cell counts. Here immunoSEQ multiplex PCR was the method, and the copy in TCRdb shows in-frame clones only, minus some. V, J and clone size are those of that table, while D and trimming were read from the DNA. The sample has 300,000 or so clones; around four fifths are singletons. Germline values: CDR1 MNHEY, CDR2 SMNVEV (reference sequence). The junction had 5 bases not matched to a gene; V was cut back by 8 bases and J by 0 bases. The CDR3 has 16 residues.

Material: peripheral blood. The origin of this receptor is a woman in her 50s with acute or convalescent COVID-19. The chain uses TRBV27 and TRBJ1-6; the match to TRBD1 covers 9 bases. CDR3 DNA sequence: TGTGCCAGCCACAGGGGGCCGAGCTCCTATAATTCACCCCTCCACTTT. Amino acids: CASHRGPSSYNSPLHF.